The 14 T cell receptor beta chains below were found in one sample sequenced in a study of T-cell reconstitution after alpha-beta-depleted transplantation in children. A library of TCRbeta sequences, prepared with unique molecular identifiers, was generated. Each CDR3 protein is one row after TCRdb ran MiXCR on the PCR reads. The sample has some 460,000 distinct CDR3 sequences, about 16% seen once. Material: PBMCs, mostly from graft donor cells, obtained 360 days after TCRalphabeta/CD19-depleted stem cell transplant. These receptor sequences come from a boy under three years old who had a stem cell transplant for Wiskott-Aldrich syndrome, so the T cells may come from the graft donor.

The V gene is TRBV20-1, the J gene TRBJ2-3; D is possibly TRBD1 or TRBD2 (5 bases each). This CDR3 comprises 20 residues. CDR1 and CDR2 from the germline V gene are DFQATT and SNEGSKA (reference sequence). V was shortened by 1 base and J by 0 bases, with 26 bases between the two germline ends. This chain's CDR3 is CSARVLPPRRGPSSTDTQYF. CDR3 coding DNA: TGCAGTGCTAGAGTCCTTCCCCCCCGTCGGGGACCAAGTAGCACAGATACGCAGTATTTT.

V is TRBV29-1 and J is TRBJ2-3; a weak D match, TRBD2 (6 bases). The germline V gene has CDR1 SQVTM and CDR2 ANQGSEA. This CDR3 is built from 17 residues. V was cut by 2 bases and J by 2 bases, with 20 bases left in between. CDR3 DNA sequence: TGCAGCGTTGAAAGGCCGGGACTTCAGACTTCCACAGATACGCAGTATTTT. Translated: CSVERPGLQTSTDTQYF.

The CDR3 sequence: CAISESILAGGHNEQFF. In DNA, the CDR3 is TGTGCCATCAGTGAGTCGATCCTAGCGGGAGGTCACAATGAGCAGTTCTTC. The genes are TRBV10-3 and TRBJ2-1, with 11 bases identical to TRBD2. This CDR3 is 17 amino acids long. Trimming took 0 bases from V and 5 from J; bases not matched to a gene: 6. Germline V gene data show CDR1 as ENHRY and CDR2 as SYGVKD.

This clonotype was detected ten times or more. This chain uses TRBV28 with TRBJ2-5; TRBD1 matches 8 bases. There are 14 residues in the CDR3. Germline CDR1 reads MDHEN; CDR2 reads SYDVKM. V lost 3 bases, J lost 4 bases, and 4 bases stayed unmatched. As DNA, the CDR3 is TGTGCCAGCAGTTTTGGTGGGACAGGAGAGACCCAGTACTTC. This translates into CASSFGGTGETQYF.

This clonotype was seen only a few times. The chain couples TRBV20-1 to TRBJ2-1, with D possibly being TRBD1 (6 bases). This CDR3 comprises 18 residues. The V and J ends lost 1 base and 4 bases respectively, with 23 bases between them. Germline V gives CDR1 DFQATT, CDR2 SNEGSKA (reference sequence). The CDR3 protein is CSARVSFGGQTIYNEQFF. CDR3 DNA: TGCAGTGCTAGAGTGAGTTTCGGCGGACAGACGATTTACAATGAGCAGTTCTTC.

This clonotype has a count of ten or more. The V call is TRBV5-1, the J call TRBJ2-5; no definite D call. CDR1 is SGHRS, CDR2 YFSETQ, per germline. V was pared by 3 bases and J by 4 bases, with 10 bases between. This CDR3 contains 13 residues. CDR3 amino acids: CASSSPMRETQYF. The CDR3 DNA follows: TGCGCCAGCAGCTCCCCAATGCGAGAGACCCAGTACTTC.

This clonotype was observed a few times. V gene TRBV15 combines with J gene TRBJ2-4; D uncertain. Trimming stripped 0 bases from V and 10 bases from J, with 10 bases between. The CDR3 is 13 amino acids. Germline CDR1 and CDR2: LNHNV and YYDKDF (reference sequence). CDR3 sequence: CATSREQVDIQYF. The CDR3 DNA is TGTGCCACCAGCAGAGAGCAGGTCGATATTCAGTACTTC.

The DNA for the CDR3 is TGTGCCATCAGTGGTTATAAGGGGATGAACACTGAAGCTTTCTTT. Amino acid sequence: CAISGYKGMNTEAFF. This chain links TRBV10-3 with TRBJ1-1; TRBD1 is a possible D gene (5 bases). CDR1 is ENHRY and CDR2 is SYGVKD in the germline V gene. V gave up 4 bases and J gave up 0 bases, with 12 bases separating them. The CDR3 is 15 residues long.

This clonotype appeared many times. The chain carries TRBV12-3 or TRBV12-4 and TRBJ2-1; no definite D call. This CDR3 has 15 residues. V lost 5 bases to trimming and J lost 0 bases, with 11 bases between them. The CDR3 reads CASSPRSSSYNEQFF. CDR3 DNA sequence: TGTGCCAGCAGTCCCAGGTCTAGCTCCTACAATGAGCAGTTCTTC.

V usage is TRBV24-1 and J usage is TRBJ2-2, with D tentatively TRBD1 or TRBD2 (5 bases each). Between the trimmed V and J ends, which lost 9 bases and 1 base, there was a span of 17 bases. Germline lookup yields CDR1 KGHDR and CDR2 SFDVKD. CDR3 size: 16 residues. The CDR3 protein is CATAPQASRNTGELFF. In nucleotides, the CDR3 is TGTGCCACCGCCCCACAGGCTAGCCGGAACACCGGGGAGCTGTTTTTT.

This clonotype was counted only a few times. This chain uses TRBV5-1 with TRBJ2-5, with D uncertain. V lost 1 base and J lost 1, with 17 bases in between. The CDR3 has 17 amino acids. CDR1 is SGHRS and CDR2 is YFSETQ in the germline V gene. The CDR3 is CASSLFPSAAIQETQYF. The DNA of the CDR3 is TGCGCCAGCAGCTTGTTCCCCTCGGCAGCAATCCAAGAGACCCAGTACTTC.

V gene TRBV19 combines with J gene TRBJ2-7; no definite D call. Trimming took 3 bases from V and 5 from J, leaving 5 bases between them. Germline CDR1 and CDR2: LNHDA and SQIVND (reference sequence). The CDR3 loop spans 11 amino acids. The CDR3 region has the DNA TGTGCCAGTAGTATGGCGGACGAGCAGTACTTC. Translating it yields CASSMADEQYF.

The V call is TRBV12-3 or TRBV12-4, the J call TRBJ1-5; tentative D call: TRBD1 (6 bases). CDR3 length: 13 amino acids. The V end lost 5 bases, the J end lost 7 bases, and 12 bases lay between the germline ends. Written as DNA, the CDR3 is TGTGCCAGCAGTCTAGGGGGAATCCAGCCCCAGCATTTT. Translated: CASSLGGIQPQHF.

This clonotype was recorded many times. The V and J genes are TRBV4-3 and TRBJ2-5, with TRBD1 identical over 7 bases. Trimming at V came to 0 bases and at J to 5 bases, leaving 6 bases not matched to a gene. The CDR3 is 15 residues long. CDR1 is LGHNA, CDR2 YSLEER, per germline. DNA for the CDR3: TGCGCCAGCAGCCAAGATTCAGGGGGATTGGAGACCCAGTACTTC. It translates to CASSQDSGGLETQYF.